The rows below give T cell receptor beta chains drawn from one sample of a study of T-cell reconstitution after alpha-beta-depleted transplantation in children. TCRdb ran MiXCR on the PCR reads and lists one entry per CDR3 protein. The repertoire holds around 500,000 distinct CDR3 sequences, with 23% as singletons. Sequencing was performed on PBMCs, mostly from graft donor cells, taken 360 days after TCRalphabeta/CD19-depleted stem cell transplant. The receptor set was obtained from a boy less than two years old who had a stem cell transplant for acute myeloid leukemia, so the T cells may come from the graft donor. CDR3s include the opening cysteine and the closing phenylalanine or tryptophan. D genes are given only for firm matches. Clone sizes are given selectively: once, few, many, or a class where the clone is expanded.

>few|TRBD1|TRBJ2-6|TRBV6-2/TRBV6-3
TGTGCCAGCCTAAGCGGGGACAGGGAAATCGTTGGGGCCAACGTCCTGACTTTC
CASLSGDREIVGANVLTF
>-|-|TRBJ2-5|TRBV7-2
TGTGCCAGCAGCTTAGGCCCCGGAAGGGGTTTCCAAGAGACCCAGTACTTC
CASSLGPGRGFQETQYF
>many|-|TRBJ2-5|TRBV29-1
TGCAGCGTAAGCACAGGGTCGGTAGGAGAGACCCAGTACTTC
CSVSTGSVGETQYF
>many|TRBD2|TRBJ2-7|TRBV20-1
TGCAGTGCCACATCGGGACTAGCCCTCTACGAGCAGTACTTC
CSATSGLALYEQYF
>many|-|TRBJ2-7|TRBV29-1
TGCAGCGTTCAAGACTACGAGCAGTACTTC
CSVQDYEQYF
>many|-|TRBJ2-7|TRBV29-1
TGCAGCATTACGACTGATACCTACGAGCAGTACTTC
CSITTDTYEQYF
>many|-|TRBJ1-5|TRBV7-2
TGTGCCAGCAGCCGGTACCTGACAGTTTATCAGCCCCAGCATTTT
CASSRYLTVYQPQHF
>many|-|TRBJ2-3|TRBV12-3/TRBV12-4
TGTGCCAGCAGTTTAGGGGGCTTGGAGGATACGCAGTATTTT
CASSLGGLEDTQYF
>many|-|TRBJ1-5|TRBV5-1
TGCGCCAGCAGCTTGGGAATGTCATCGCCCCAGCATTTT
CASSLGMSSPQHF
>few|-|TRBJ2-1|TRBV15
TGTGCCACCAGCAGAGCGTTGCTGGACCTAGTTTTGTACAATGAGCAGTTCTTC
CATSRALLDLVLYNEQFF
>many|-|TRBJ1-3|TRBV30
TGTGCCTGGAGTTTTCGGCAGGACTCTGGAAACACCATATATTTT
CAWSFRQDSGNTIYF
>few|-|TRBJ2-7|TRBV28
TGTGCCAGCAGTTCAGCCCGAACGGGACACCCTTACGAGCAGTACTTC
CASSSARTGHPYEQYF
>few|-|TRBJ2-3|TRBV15
TGTGCCACCAGCAGAGCACCTTTTGATACGCAGTATTTT
CATSRAPFDTQYF
>once|TRBD1|TRBJ2-5|TRBV4-1
TGCGCCAGCAGCCAATATGACAGGGGGACGGAGACCCAGTACTTC
CASSQYDRGTETQYF
>-|TRBD1|TRBJ2-3|TRBV11-1
TGTGCCAGCAGCTTAGCGCTAAAAAGGGACAGGCCTAGCACAGATACGCAGTATTTT
CASSLALKRDRPSTDTQYF
>-|TRBD2|TRBJ2-1|TRBV29-1
TGCAGCGTTGGGAGGACTAGCGGGGGGCATGAGCAGTTCTTC
CSVGRTSGGHEQFF
>-|-|TRBJ2-5|TRBV20-1
TGCAGTGCTCCGGAGACAGGGAGGGAGACCCAGTACTTC
CSAPETGRETQYF
>few|-|TRBJ2-3|TRBV18
TGTGCCAGCTCACCTCGACAGATTCACACAGATACGCAGTATTTT
CASSPRQIHTDTQYF
>many|-|TRBJ2-2|TRBV29-1
TGCAGCGTTGAGGCCTACAACACCGGGGAGCTGTTTTTT
CSVEAYNTGELFF
>-|TRBD1|TRBJ1-2|TRBV5-5
TGTGCCAGCAGCCGACAGGGGAACGCTGATGGCTACACCTTC
CASSRQGNADGYTF
>many|-|TRBJ2-7|TRBV20-1
TGCAGTGCCCTCCGCACAGGGACCTACGAGCAGTACTTC
CSALRTGTYEQYF
>few|-|TRBJ2-5|TRBV29-1
TGCAGCGTCCGACTACTAGCCGAACAAGAGACCCAGTACTTC
CSVRLLAEQETQYF
>-|-|TRBJ2-2|TRBV11-2
TGTGCCAGCAGCTTAAGGGGGGCCGCGAACACCGGGGAGCTGTTTTTT
CASSLRGAANTGELFF
>many|-|TRBJ2-5|TRBV6-1
TGTGCCAGCAGCTCACGGGGGCAGGAAGAGACCCAGTACTTC
CASSSRGQEETQYF
>-|TRBD1|TRBJ1-5|TRBV29-1
TGCAGCGTTGTCGACAGGGGTCTCAATCAGCCCCAGCATTTT
CSVVDRGLNQPQHF
>-|TRBD1|TRBJ2-3|TRBV25-1
TGTGCCAGCAGCCACATGGACAGGACAGATACGCAGTATTTT
CASSHMDRTDTQYF
>-|-|TRBJ1-4|TRBV7-2
TGTGCCAGCAGCTTAGTACCAATGGATCTGGAAAAACTGTTTTTT
CASSLVPMDLEKLFF
>many|-|TRBJ2-2|TRBV29-1
TGCAGCGTTCGTACCCCGGTGGGCACCGGGGAGCTGTTTTTT
CSVRTPVGTGELFF
>-|TRBD2|TRBJ2-3|TRBV12-5
TGTGCTAGTTCCCGGACTAGCGGGGATGGTGCTCGCACAGATACGCAGTATTTT
CASSRTSGDGARTDTQYF
>-|TRBD2|TRBJ2-1|TRBV7-2
TGTGCCAGCAGCTTAGGTACTAGCGGGGGCCTCTACAATGAGCAGTTCTTC
CASSLGTSGGLYNEQFF
>many|TRBD2|TRBJ2-5|TRBV6-5
TGTGCCAGCGGACTAGCGGGGGGGTCCCCAAAAGAGACCCAGTACTTC
CASGLAGGSPKETQYF
>few|TRBD1|TRBJ1-1|TRBV20-1
TGCAGTGCTCGAGACAGGGAGTTTGAAGCTTTCTTT
CSARDREFEAFF
>-|-|TRBJ1-5|TRBV15
TGTGCCACCAGCAGTCGGGGGAATCAGCCCCAGCATTTT
CATSSRGNQPQHF
>-|-|TRBJ1-5|TRBV28
TGTGCCAGCAGTTTAGTGGGACAAGGCTCCCATCAGCCCCAGCATTTT
CASSLVGQGSHQPQHF
>-|TRBD1|TRBJ1-1|TRBV20-1
TGCAGTGCTAGTCGTGCCGGGACAGTGAACACTGAAGCTTTCTTT
CSASRAGTVNTEAFF
>many|-|TRBJ2-7|TRBV12-3/TRBV12-4
TGTGCCAGCAGTTTGATGGGTCACGGCTACGAGCAGTACTTC
CASSLMGHGYEQYF
>many|-|TRBJ1-1|TRBV12-3/TRBV12-4
TGTGCCAGCAGTTTGGCAACGACAGGTGCTGAAGCTTTCTTT
CASSLATTGAEAFF
>many|-|TRBJ2-3|TRBV12-3/TRBV12-4
TGTGCCAGCAGTTTAGGGGCCAACTATCTCGGTAATCAAGATACGCAGTATTTT
CASSLGANYLGNQDTQYF
>many|-|TRBJ2-1|TRBV4-2
TGTGCCAGCAGCCAAGATCGGGACCTCTCCTACAATGAGCAGTTCTTC
CASSQDRDLSYNEQFF
>many|TRBD1|TRBJ2-1|TRBV5-5
TGTGCCAGCAGCTTGGCCTGGGACAGGGGGCGGGAGCAGTTCTTC
CASSLAWDRGREQFF
>few|-|TRBJ1-2|TRBV12-3/TRBV12-4
TGTGCCACCCGGACGGGCTATGGCTACACCTTC
CATRTGYGYTF
>many|-|TRBJ2-2|TRBV20-1
TGCAGTGCTAGCGGGATGAACACCGGGGAGCTGTTTTTT
CSASGMNTGELFF
>many|TRBD1|TRBJ1-2|TRBV4-3
TGCGCCAGCAGCCACGGACAGGGAAACTATGGCTACACCTTC
CASSHGQGNYGYTF
>many|-|TRBJ2-2|TRBV20-1
TGCAGTGCTCGACAGCCTAACACCGGGGAGCTGTTTTTT
CSARQPNTGELFF
>many|-|TRBJ2-5|TRBV4-1
TGCGCCAGCAGCCAAGTGGGCAGGGGCCCGGAGACCCAGTACTTC
CASSQVGRGPETQYF
>-|-|TRBJ2-5|TRBV12-2
TGTGCAAGTCGCCCTAGAGACGGGGCCCAGTACTTC
CASRPRDGAQYF
>-|TRBD1|TRBJ1-2|TRBV29-1
TGCAGCGTTGAACCGCGACAGGGGAACTATGGCTACACCTTC
CSVEPRQGNYGYTF
>-|-|TRBJ2-2|TRBV9
TGTGCCAGCAGCCCCGGGGCGGGCGGGGAGCTGTTTTTT
CASSPGAGGELFF
>-|-|TRBJ2-3|TRBV9
TGTGCCAGCGCGTGGGGGACTAGCACAGATACGCAGTATTTT
CASAWGTSTDTQYF